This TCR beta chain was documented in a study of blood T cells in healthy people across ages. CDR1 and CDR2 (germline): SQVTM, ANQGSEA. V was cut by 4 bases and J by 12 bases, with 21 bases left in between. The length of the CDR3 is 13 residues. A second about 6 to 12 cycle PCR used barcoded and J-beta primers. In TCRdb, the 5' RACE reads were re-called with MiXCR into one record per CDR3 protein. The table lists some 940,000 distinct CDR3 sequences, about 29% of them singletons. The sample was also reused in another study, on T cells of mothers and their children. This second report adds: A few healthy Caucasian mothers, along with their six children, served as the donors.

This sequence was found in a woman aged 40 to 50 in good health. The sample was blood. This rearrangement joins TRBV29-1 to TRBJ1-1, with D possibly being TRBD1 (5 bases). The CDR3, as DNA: TGCAGCGTTGCGCAGGGCGAACGTACGGTGTCTTTCTTT. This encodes CSVAQGERTVSFF.